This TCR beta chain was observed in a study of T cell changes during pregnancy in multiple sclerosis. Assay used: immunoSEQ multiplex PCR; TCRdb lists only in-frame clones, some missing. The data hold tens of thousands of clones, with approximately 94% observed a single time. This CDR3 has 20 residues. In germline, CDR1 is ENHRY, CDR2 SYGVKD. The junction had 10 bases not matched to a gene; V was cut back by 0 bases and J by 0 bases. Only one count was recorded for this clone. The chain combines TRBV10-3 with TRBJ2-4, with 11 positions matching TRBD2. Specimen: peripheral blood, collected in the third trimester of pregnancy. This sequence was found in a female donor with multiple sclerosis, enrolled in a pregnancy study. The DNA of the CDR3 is TGTGCCATCAGTGAGTCGACGGCTAGCGGGGGGATAGGAGCCAAAAACATTCAGTACTTC. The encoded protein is CAISESTASGGIGAKNIQYF.